This T cell receptor (beta chain) was sequenced in a study of early T cells in non-severe SARS-CoV-2 infection. This clonotype was seen repeatedly, ten times or more. Unique molecular identifiers were attached to individual cDNA molecules. TCRdb reanalysed the 5' RACE reads using MiXCR and keeps one entry per CDR3 protein. The sample consists of some 26,000 distinct CDR3 sequences, 4.4% of them appearing once. This TCR was recovered from an adult who was a healthcare worker with PCR-confirmed SARS-CoV-2 infection or an uninfected control (not recorded which). Sequencing was performed on whole blood.

CDR3 region: CSARDGLAGAHEQYV. The CDR3 DNA sequence: TGCAGTGCTAGAGATGGACTAGCGGGAGCTCACGAGCAGTACGTC. The rearrangement joins TRBV20-1 to TRBJ2-7; the match to TRBD2 covers 13 bases. Unmatched junction bases numbered 4, after V lost 0 bases and J lost 5 bases. CDR3 size: 15 residues. CDR1 is DFQATT, CDR2 SNEGSKA, per germline (reference sequence).